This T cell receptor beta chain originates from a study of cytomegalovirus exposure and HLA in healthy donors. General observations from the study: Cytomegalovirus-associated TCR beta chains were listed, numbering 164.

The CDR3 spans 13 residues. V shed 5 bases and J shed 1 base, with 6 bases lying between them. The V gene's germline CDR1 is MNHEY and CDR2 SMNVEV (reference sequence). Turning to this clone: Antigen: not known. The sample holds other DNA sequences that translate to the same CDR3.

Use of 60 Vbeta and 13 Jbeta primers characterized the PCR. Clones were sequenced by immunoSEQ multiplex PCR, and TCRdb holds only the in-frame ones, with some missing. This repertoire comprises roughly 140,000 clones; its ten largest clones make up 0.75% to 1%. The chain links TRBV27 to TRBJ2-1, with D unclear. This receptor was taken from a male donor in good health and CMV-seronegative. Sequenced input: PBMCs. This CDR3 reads CASSPGSYNEQFF. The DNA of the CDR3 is TGTGCCAGCAGTCCCGGGTCCTACAATGAGCAGTTCTTC.